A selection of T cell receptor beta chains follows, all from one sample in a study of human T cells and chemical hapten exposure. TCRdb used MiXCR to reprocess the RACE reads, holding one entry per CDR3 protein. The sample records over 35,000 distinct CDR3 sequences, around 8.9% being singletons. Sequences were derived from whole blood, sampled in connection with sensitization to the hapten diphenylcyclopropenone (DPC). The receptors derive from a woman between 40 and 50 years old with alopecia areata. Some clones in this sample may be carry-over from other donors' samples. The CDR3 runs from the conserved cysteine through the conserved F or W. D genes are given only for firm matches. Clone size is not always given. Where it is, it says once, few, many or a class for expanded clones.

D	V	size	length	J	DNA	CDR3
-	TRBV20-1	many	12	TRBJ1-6	TGCAGTGGAAAAGGGTCTGGTTCACCCCTCCACTTT	CSGKGSGSPLHF
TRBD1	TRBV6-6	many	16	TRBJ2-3	TGTGCCAGCAGTTACCCACGGGGACAGGGGGAAGATACGCAGTATTTT	CASSYPRGQGEDTQYF
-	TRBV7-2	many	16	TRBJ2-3	TGTGCCAGCAGCCCGGACCGGGGAGATCTGGTGGATACGCAGTATTTT	CASSPDRGDLVDTQYF
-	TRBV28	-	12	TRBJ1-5	TGTGCCAGCAGTTTATCCGCCCCCCCCCAGCATTTT	CASSLSAPPQHF
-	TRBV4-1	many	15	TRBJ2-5	TGCGCCAGCAGCCAAGAGGGACGTTCACAAGAGACCCAGTACTTC	CASSQEGRSQETQYF
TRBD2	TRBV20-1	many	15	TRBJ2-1	TGCAGTGCTCCCTTGGTGGCGGGGGGATACAATGAGCAGTTCTTC	CSAPLVAGGYNEQFF
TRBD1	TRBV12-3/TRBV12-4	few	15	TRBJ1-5	TGTGCCAGCAGTTTAGTAGGACAGGGCGAAAAGCCCCAGCATTTT	CASSLVGQGEKPQHF
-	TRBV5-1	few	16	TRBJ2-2	TGCGCCAGCAGCTTAGATCAGGGGCAAGGGACCGGGGAGCTGTTTTTT	CASSLDQGQGTGELFF
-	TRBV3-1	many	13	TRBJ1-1	TGTGCCAGCAGCCCCCGGGGGGGCACTGAAGCTTTCTTT	CASSPRGGTEAFF
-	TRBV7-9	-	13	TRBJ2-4	TGTGCCAGCAGCTTAGATACCCGGAACATTCAGTACTTC	CASSLDTRNIQYF
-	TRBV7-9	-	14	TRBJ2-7	TGTGCCAGCAGCGCCGAGGGGAGCCTGGACGAGCAGTACTTC	CASSAEGSLDEQYF
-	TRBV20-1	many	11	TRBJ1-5	TGCAGTGCTACACAGGGTCCCACCCAGCATTTT	CSATQGPTQHF
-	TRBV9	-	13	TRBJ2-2	TGTGCCAGCACCCCAGGTGTCACCGGGGAGCTGTTTTTT	CASTPGVTGELFF
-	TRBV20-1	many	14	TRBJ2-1	TGCAGTGCCCTTTGGTGGCGCTCCTACAATGAGCAGTTCTTC	CSALWWRSYNEQFF
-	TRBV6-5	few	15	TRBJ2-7	TGTGCCAGCAGTTACTCTAGAGACTCATACTACGAGCAGTACTTC	CASSYSRDSYYEQYF
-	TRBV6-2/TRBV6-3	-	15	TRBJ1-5	TGTGCCAGCAGTTATGGGGGGCACGACAATCAGCCCCAGCATTTT	CASSYGGHDNQPQHF
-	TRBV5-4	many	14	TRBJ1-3	TGTGCCAGCTCCGAAGGGACCCTGAGCAGCACCATATATTTT	CASSEGTLSSTIYF
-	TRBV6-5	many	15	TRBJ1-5	TGTGCCAGCAGTTACGATCAGAATAGCAATCAGCCCCAGCATTTT	CASSYDQNSNQPQHF
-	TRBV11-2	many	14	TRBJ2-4	TGTGCCAGCAGCGTCGGCCAAGCCAAAAACATTCAGTACTTC	CASSVGQAKNIQYF
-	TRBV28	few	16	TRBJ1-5	TGTGCCAGCAGTCCGACCTCAGGGGCAGGCAATCAGCCCCAGCATTTT	CASSPTSGAGNQPQHF
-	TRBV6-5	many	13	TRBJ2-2	TGTGCCAGCAGTTACGCGTGGGCCGGGGAGCTGTTTTTT	CASSYAWAGELFF